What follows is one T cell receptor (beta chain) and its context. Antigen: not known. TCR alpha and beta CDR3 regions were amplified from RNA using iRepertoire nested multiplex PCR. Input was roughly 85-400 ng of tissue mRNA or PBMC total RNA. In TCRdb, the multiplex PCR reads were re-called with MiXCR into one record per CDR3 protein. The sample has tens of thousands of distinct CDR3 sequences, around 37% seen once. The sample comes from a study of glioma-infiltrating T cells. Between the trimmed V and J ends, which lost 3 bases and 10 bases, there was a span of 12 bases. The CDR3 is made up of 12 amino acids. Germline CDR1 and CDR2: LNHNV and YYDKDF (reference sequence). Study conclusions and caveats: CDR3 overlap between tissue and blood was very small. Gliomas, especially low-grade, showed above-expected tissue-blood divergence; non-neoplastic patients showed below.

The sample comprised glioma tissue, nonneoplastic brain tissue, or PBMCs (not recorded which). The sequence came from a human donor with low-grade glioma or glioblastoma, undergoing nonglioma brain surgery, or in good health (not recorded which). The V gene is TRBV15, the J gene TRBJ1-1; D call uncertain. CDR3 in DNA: TGTGCCACCAGCAGGGCCGTCAGTGGAGCTTTCTTT. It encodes CATSRAVSGAFF.